A single sample is the source of the 9 T cell receptor beta chains below, sequenced in a study of T cells in Graves' hyperthyroidism and ophthalmopathy. Researchers amplified the TCR beta CDR3 regions from RNA transcripts. Researchers ran a first-round RT-PCR on the TCR CDR3 using the HTBI primer set. One entry per CDR3 protein results from TCRdb running MiXCR on the multiplex PCR reads. This table has 380,000 or so distinct CDR3 sequences, roughly 14% appearing once. Sequenced sample: blood. Receptors were obtained from a man between 25 and 39 years old with Graves' hyperthyroidism that later progressed to Graves' ophthalmopathy.

This clonotype was counted many times. The DNA of the CDR3 is TGTGCCAGCAGTGAGCAGGGGAATGAAAAACTGTTTTTT. It yields the protein CASSEQGNEKLFF. The chain combines TRBV2 with TRBJ1-4; a weak D match, TRBD1 (6 bases). V dropped 3 bases and J dropped 5 bases, with 7 bases sitting between them. In germline, CDR1 is SNHLY, CDR2 FYNNEI. The CDR3 has 13 amino acids.

The rearrangement joins TRBV18 to TRBJ2-1; maybe TRBD2 (6 bases). Trimming stripped 3 bases from V and 5 bases from J, with 14 bases between. This CDR3 region has 15 residues. CDR1 is KGHSH and CDR2 is LQKENI in the germline V gene. The CDR3 loop reads CASSPLAWGDNEQFF. In DNA, the CDR3 is TGTGCCAGCTCACCGTTGGCTTGGGGGGACAATGAGCAGTTCTTC.

Ten or more counts support this clonotype. The chain employs TRBV16 and TRBJ2-7; D gene uncertain. The CDR3 runs to 15 residues. Germline loops: CDR1 KGHSY, CDR2 FQNENV. V was cut by 0 bases and J by 3 bases, with 12 bases left in between. The chain's CDR3 is CASSQSSKGLYEQYF. The DNA for the CDR3 is TGTGCCAGCAGCCAATCGTCGAAGGGTCTCTACGAGCAGTACTTC. Complete variable domain (other parts from reference TRBV16 and TRBJ2-7): GEEVAQTPKHLVRGEGQKAKLYCAPIKGHSYVFWYQQVLKNEFKFLISFQNENVFDETGMPKERFSAKCLPNSPCSLEIQATKLEDSAVYFCASSQSSKGLYEQYFGPGTRLTVT.

This clonotype appeared once. A much larger clone differs from this one at a single base, so this may be a read error. V and J are TRBV11-2 and TRBJ1-1; no clear D. V was clipped by 8 bases and J by 1 base, with 17 bases between them. This CDR3 is built from 15 residues. The germline V gene has CDR1 SGHAT and CDR2 FQNNGV. CDR3 amino acids: CASCKGFDGNTEAFF. In DNA, the CDR3 is TGTGCCAGCTGCAAGGGATTCGATGGGAACACTGAAGCTTTCTTT.

This chain uses TRBV12-3 or TRBV12-4 with TRBJ2-1, with 12 positions matching TRBD2. The CDR3 extends over 14 amino acids. The V and J ends lost 5 bases and 8 bases, in that order; junction bases with no gene match: 4. This CDR3 is CASSTSGGPYEQFF. In DNA, the CDR3 is TGTGCCAGCAGTACTAGCGGGGGGCCCTATGAGCAGTTCTTC.

This clonotype was detected only a few times. A much larger clone sits a single nucleotide away, making a read error possible. This chain connects TRBV2 to TRBJ2-1, with D perhaps matching TRBD2 (5 bases). The CDR3 extends over 15 amino acids. From germline, CDR1 is SNHLY and CDR2 FYNNEI. The CDR3 here is CASSERESSYSEQFF. The CDR3 nucleotides are TGTGCCAGCAGTGAGAGGGAAAGTTCCTACAGTGAGCAGTTCTTC.

The rearrangement links TRBV6-5 to TRBJ1-3, with TRBD1 matching 7 bases. Per germline, CDR1 MNHEY and CDR2 SVGAGI. The CDR3 runs 16 residues. The V segment lost 4 bases and the J segment 4 bases; nucleotides outside the gene matches: 10. The CDR3 sequence is CASSFPGQLSGNTIYF. The CDR3 nucleotides are TGTGCCAGCAGTTTTCCGGGACAGCTATCGGGAAACACCATATATTTT.

V usage is TRBV4-1 and J usage is TRBJ1-5; no clear D gene. The germline gives CDR1 MGHRA, CDR2 YSYEKL. V lost 1 base, J lost 5 bases, and 12 bases lay in between. The CDR3 length is 15 residues. CDR3 DNA: TGCGCCAGCAGCCAAGTTAGTCAGGTGGATCAGCCCCAGCATTTT. Protein: CASSQVSQVDQPQHF.

This clonotype was detected many times. The chain carries TRBV9 and TRBJ2-1; possible D gene TRBD2, 6 bases. In germline, CDR1 is SGDLS, CDR2 YYNGEE. The CDR3 runs to 16 residues. V shed 3 bases and J shed 0 bases, with 13 bases lying between them. The CDR3: CASSDDGGSSYNEQFF. The DNA of the CDR3 is TGTGCCAGCAGCGACGACGGGGGTTCCTCCTACAATGAGCAGTTCTTC. Full variable domain (remainder filled in from reference TRBV9 and TRBJ2-1): DSGVTQTPKHLITATGQRVTLRCSPRSGDLSVYWYQQSLDQGLQFLIQYYNGEERAKGNILERFSAQQFPDLHSELNLSSLELGDSALYFCASSDDGGSSYNEQFFGPGTRLTVL.